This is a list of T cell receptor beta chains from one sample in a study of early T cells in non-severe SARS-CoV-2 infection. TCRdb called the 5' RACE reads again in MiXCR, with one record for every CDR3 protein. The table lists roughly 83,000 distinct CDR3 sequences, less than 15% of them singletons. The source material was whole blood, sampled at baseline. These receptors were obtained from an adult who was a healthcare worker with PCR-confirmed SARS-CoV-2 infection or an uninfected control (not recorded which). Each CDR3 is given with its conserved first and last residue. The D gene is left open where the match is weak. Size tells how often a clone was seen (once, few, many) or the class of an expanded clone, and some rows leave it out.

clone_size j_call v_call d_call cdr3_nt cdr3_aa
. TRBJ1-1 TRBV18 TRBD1 TGTGCCAGCTCACGCCTTACAGGGGGTGGTGAAGCTTTCTTT CASSRLTGGGEAFF
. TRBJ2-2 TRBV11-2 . TGTGCCAGCAGCCGCCGACAGGCCTTGACCACCGGGGAGCTGTTTTTT CASSRRQALTTGELFF
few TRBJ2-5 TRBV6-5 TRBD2 TGTGCCAGCAGCAGCGGGGGATTCCAAGAGACCCAGTACTTC CASSSGGFQETQYF
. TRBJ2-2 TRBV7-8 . TGTGCCAGCAGCTTAGGGCGCCTTAACACCGGGGAGCTGTTTTTT CASSLGRLNTGELFF
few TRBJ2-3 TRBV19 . TGTGCCAGTACCTGGGCACAGACCAGCACAGATACGCAGTATTTT CASTWAQTSTDTQYF
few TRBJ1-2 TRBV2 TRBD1 TGTGCCAGCAGTGAAACTGGACAGGCTTGGGGAGGCTACACCTTC CASSETGQAWGGYTF
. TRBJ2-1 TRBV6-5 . TGTGCCAGCAGTTCGCGGACTACGAGCTCCTACAATGAGCAGTTCTTC CASSSRTTSSYNEQFF
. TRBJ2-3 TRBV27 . TGTGCCAGCAGTTTAGTAAACACAGATACGCAGTATTTT CASSLVNTDTQYF
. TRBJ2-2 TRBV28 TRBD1 TGTGCCAGCAGTTCGACAGGGGCGAACACCGGGGAGCTGTTTTTT CASSSTGANTGELFF
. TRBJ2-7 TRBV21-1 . TGTGCCAGCAGCAAAGCGGAGGGGAGGCCCTACGAGCAGTACTTC CASSKAEGRPYEQYF
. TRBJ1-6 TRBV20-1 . TGCAGTGCTAGAGACAGGGTATCTAATTCACCCCTCCACTTT CSARDRVSNSPLHF
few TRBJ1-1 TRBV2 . TGTGCCAGCAACCCCATATTGACAAGAGAAGCTTTCTTT CASNPILTREAFF
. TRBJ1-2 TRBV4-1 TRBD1 TGCGCCAGCAGCCTAGGGATTACCCCCGGGACAGGGACCTCTTATGGCTACACCTTC CASSLGITPGTGTSYGYTF
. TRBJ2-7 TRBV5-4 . TGTGCCAGCAGCTCTCCCTCGCGGCAGTACTTC CASSSPSRQYF
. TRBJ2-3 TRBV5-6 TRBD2 TGTGCCAGCAGCGGGGGGCTAGCGGGAGGGCCCAGAGATACGCAGTATTTT CASSGGLAGGPRDTQYF
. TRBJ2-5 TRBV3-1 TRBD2 TGTGCCAGCAGCCAAATGACTAGCGGGAGGCAGACCCAGTACTTC CASSQMTSGRQTQYF
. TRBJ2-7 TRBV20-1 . TGCAGTGCAAGATCGGTCCTCGAAGGATCCTACGAGCAGTACTTC CSARSVLEGSYEQYF
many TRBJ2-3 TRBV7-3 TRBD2 TGTGCCAGCAGCCTCAGCGGGGCAAGAGGGGATACGCAGTATTTT CASSLSGARGDTQYF
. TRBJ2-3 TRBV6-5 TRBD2 TGTGCCAGCAGTTTAGCGGGGGGGACCACAGATACGCAGTATTTT CASSLAGGTTDTQYF
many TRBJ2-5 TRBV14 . TGTGCCAGCAGCCAAGAGTCGGGTAGTGTGACCCAGTACTTC CASSQESGSVTQYF
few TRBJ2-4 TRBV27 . TGTGCCAGCACCCAAACTGGAACAGCCAAAAACATTCAGTACTTC CASTQTGTAKNIQYF
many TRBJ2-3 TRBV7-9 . TGTGCCAGCAGCATGACCCACGATACGCAGTATTTT CASSMTHDTQYF
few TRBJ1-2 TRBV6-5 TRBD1 TGTGCCAGCAGTTACCGCCCGACAGGGGGATTTTCGGTTGCTAGTGGCTACACCTTC CASSYRPTGGFSVASGYTF
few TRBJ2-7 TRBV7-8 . TGTGCCAGCACCTCCCCGCAGGAGCAGTACTTC CASTSPQEQYF
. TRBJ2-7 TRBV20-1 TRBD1 TGCAGTGCAGTGGGAAGGGGACAGGTCAACTACGAGCAGTACTTC CSAVGRGQVNYEQYF
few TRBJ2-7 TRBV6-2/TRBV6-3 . TGTGCCAGCAGTTACTATGGGTCCTACGAGCAGTACTTC CASSYYGSYEQYF
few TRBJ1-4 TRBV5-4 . TGTGCCAGCAGCTTAAACCAGGGGATCGAAAAACTGTTTTTT CASSLNQGIEKLFF
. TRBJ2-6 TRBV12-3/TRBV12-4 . TGTGCCAGCAGTCCTCCGAGGGTTACTGGGGCCAACGTCCTGACTTTC CASSPPRVTGANVLTF
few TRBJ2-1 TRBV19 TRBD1 TGTGCCAGTAGTATTCTCCAGGGGGCTAGGTGGAATGAGCAGTTCTTC CASSILQGARWNEQFF
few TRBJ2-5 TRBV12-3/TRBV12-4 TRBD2 TGTGCCAGCAGTTCCGGACTAGCGGGAGGCCGTGGGACCCAGTACTTC CASSSGLAGGRGTQYF
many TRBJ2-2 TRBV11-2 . TGTGCCAGCAGCTCTCACACCGGGGAGCTGTTTTTT CASSSHTGELFF
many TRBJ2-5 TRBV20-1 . TGCAGTGCTAGAGGCCACAAACAAGAGACCCAGTACTTC CSARGHKQETQYF
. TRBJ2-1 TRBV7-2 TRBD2 TGTGCCAGCAGCTTTGAGGGGACTAGATTAGGGAATGAGCAGTTCTTC CASSFEGTRLGNEQFF
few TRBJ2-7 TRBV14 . TGTGCCAGCAGCCAAGATCGTCGGAACAGGGAAACTAGCTCCTACGAGCAGTACTTC CASSQDRRNRETSSYEQYF
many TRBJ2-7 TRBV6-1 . TGTGCCAGCAGTTCCCGGGACCATACCTACGAGCAGTACTTC CASSSRDHTYEQYF
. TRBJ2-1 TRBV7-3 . TGTGCCAGCAGCTTAATCCTCGGAAATGAGCAGTTCTTC CASSLILGNEQFF
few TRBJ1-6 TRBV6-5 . TGTGCCAGCAGTTACGGATGGGGGCTCAGTTCACCCCTCCACTTT CASSYGWGLSSPLHF
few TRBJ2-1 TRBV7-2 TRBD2 TGTGCCAGCAGCTTGCCAGCGGGGGGGCCTCGGCAGTTCTTC CASSLPAGGPRQFF